Listed here are 24 T cell receptor beta chains from one sample, sequenced in a study of OX40 agonist ivuxolimab in advanced cancers. The data were produced by immunoSEQ multiplex PCR, yet TCRdb's version contains in-frame clones alone and is incomplete. The table has 70,000 or so clones, approximately 91% seen once. Material: CD4+ or CD8+ T cells sorted from blood, obtained in a trial of the OX40 agonist ivuxolimab. These receptors all stem from an adult with an advanced solid tumor such as melanoma, head and neck, liver or kidney cancer.

The gene calls are TRBV6-5 and TRBJ1-2; D is perhaps TRBD1 (5 bases). V was clipped by 4 bases and J by 0 bases, with 9 bases between them. The V gene's germline CDR1 is MNHEY and CDR2 SVGAGI. This CDR3 is built from 14 residues. For the CDR3, the DNA is TGTGCCAGCAGTTGGGACGGACCTAACTATGGCTACACCTTC. It encodes CASSWDGPNYGYTF.

The genes are TRBV9 and TRBJ1-2; D is uncertain. In germline, CDR1 is SGDLS, CDR2 YYNGEE. Trimming stripped 4 bases from V and 9 bases from J, with 13 bases between. This CDR3 is built from 12 residues. The CDR3 loop reads CASSPSRDSYTF. The CDR3, as DNA: TGTGCCAGCAGCCCTTCCCGGGATAGCTACACCTTC.

This chain connects TRBV4-1 to TRBJ2-1, with TRBD1 identical over 7 bases. With 2 bases clipped from V and 9 bases from J, the junction kept 10 bases outside the gene matches. The CDR3 spans 15 residues. Germline CDR1 MGHRA, CDR2 YSYEKL. This CDR3 is CASSQSPGGQAEQFF. CDR3 nucleotides: TGCGCCAGCAGCCAATCCCCAGGGGGTCAGGCTGAGCAGTTCTTC.

V gene TRBV7-9 combines with J gene TRBJ1-5; D gene unclear. V was shortened by 0 bases and J by 0 bases, with 6 bases between the two germline ends. The CDR3 loop spans 15 amino acids. CDR1 is SEHNR and CDR2 is FQNEAQ in the germline V gene (reference sequence). CDR3 coding DNA: TGTGCCAGCAGCTTAGCCGTGGGTAGCAATCAGCCCCAGCATTTT. Translation: CASSLAVGSNQPQHF.

The J gene is TRBJ2-2, the V gene TRBV19; D possibly corresponds to TRBD1 (6 bases). Germline V gene data show CDR1 as LNHDA and CDR2 as SQIVND (reference sequence). The CDR3 length is 15 residues. V was shortened by 5 bases and J by 0 bases, with 10 bases between the two germline ends. The CDR3: CASSSYRANTGELFF. The CDR3 DNA sequence: TGTGCCAGTAGTTCATACAGGGCGAACACCGGGGAGCTGTTTTTT.

The chain has TRBV5-1 and TRBJ2-1; the D gene is possibly TRBD2 (7 bases). Trimming removed 4 bases at V and 4 bases at J, with 15 bases between. Germline-derived CDR1 and CDR2 are SGHRS and YFSETQ. The CDR3 is 15 amino acids. DNA of the CDR3: TGCGCCAGCAGCCCAGGGGCGGGAGATTACAATGAGCAGTTCTTC. Translation: CASSPGAGDYNEQFF.

This clone was observed a handful of times. The chain recombines TRBV6-1 with TRBJ2-7; tentatively, D is TRBD1 or TRBD2 (5 bases each). The CDR3 has 16 amino acids. V lost 4 bases and J 2 bases, leaving 18 bases between the germline ends. Germline V lookup: CDR1 MNHNS, CDR2 SASEGT. CDR3 sequence reads: CASSGYGGGRPYEQYF. CDR3 in DNA: TGTGCCAGCAGTGGATATGGGGGTGGCAGACCCTACGAGCAGTACTTC.

This rearrangement joins TRBV21-1 to TRBJ2-7; TRBD1 is taken as the D call from the table, unchecked against the DNA. TRBV21-1 is deemed a pseudogene. The CDR3 sequence is 15 residues long. CDR3 nucleotides: TGTGCCAGCAGGCCCGTGTTCGACAGTTTCTACGAGCAGTACTTC. Residues: CASRPVFDSFYEQYF.

This chain connects TRBV28 to TRBJ1-2; possibly TRBD1 for D (6 bases). The V and J ends lost 7 bases and 0 bases respectively, with 12 bases between them. The germline V gene encodes CDR1 MDHEN and CDR2 SYDVKM. The CDR3 contains 14 residues. Here the CDR3 DNA reads TGTGCCAGCACAGGGGTGCCCTCTAACTATGGCTACACCTTC. Translated, it gives CASTGVPSNYGYTF.

V and J are TRBV27 and TRBJ2-1; 8 bases map to TRBD2. CDR3 size: 15 residues. Germline CDR1 MNHEY, CDR2 SMNVEV (reference sequence). J gave up 12 bases and V 8 bases, and 18 bases lay outside the gene matches. The CDR3 sequence: CASDPSGSPLMAQFF. For the CDR3, the DNA is TGTGCCAGCGACCCCAGCGGGAGTCCCTTAATGGCGCAGTTCTTC.

The J gene is TRBJ2-3, the V gene TRBV7-2; tentatively, D is TRBD2 (6 bases). The CDR3 has 15 amino acids. Trimming removed 7 bases from V and 2 bases from J, with 16 bases in between. CDR1 SGHTA and CDR2 FQGNSA come from the germline V gene. In DNA form, the CDR3 reads TGTGCCAGCACCGTCACGGCGGGATTCACAGATACGCAGTATTTT. Protein product: CASTVTAGFTDTQYF.

This chain connects TRBV9 to TRBJ2-2; D is perhaps TRBD2 (5 bases). V dropped 0 bases and J dropped 5 bases, with 20 bases sitting between them. The CDR3 spans 18 residues. Per the germline V gene, CDR1 is SGDLS and CDR2 is YYNGEE. The CDR3 DNA reads as TGTGCCAGCAGCGTAGTGCCCGGTAGCAGTGGAGGTACCGGGGAGCTGTTTTTT. It translates to CASSVVPGSSGGTGELFF.

CDR3 sequence reads: CASSYPDRFYSNQPQHF. CDR3 nucleotide sequence: TGTGCCAGCAGCTACCCGGACAGATTTTATAGCAATCAGCCCCAGCATTTT. The chain combines TRBV5-6 with TRBJ1-5; D is possibly TRBD1 (6 bases). Germline loops: CDR1 SGHDT, CDR2 YYEEEE. V gave up 3 bases and J gave up 0 bases, with 16 bases separating them. The CDR3 covers 17 residues.

The chain recombines TRBV19 with TRBJ1-5; D unclear. The V end was cut by 3 bases, the J end by 3 bases, with 9 bases between. The CDR3 totals 14 residues. CDR1 is LNHDA, CDR2 SQIVND, per germline (reference sequence). In DNA, the CDR3 is TGTGCCAGTAGTATCTGGGGAATCAATCAGCCCCAGCATTTT. As protein: CASSIWGINQPQHF.

The chain has TRBV10-3 and TRBJ1-1; D may be TRBD1 (5 bases). The V gene's germline CDR1 is ENHRY and CDR2 SYGVKD. This CDR3 is built from 14 residues. V was pared by 3 bases and J by 7 bases, with 15 bases between. CDR3 DNA sequence: TGTGCCATCAGTGAAGCAGGGTCAGGGAGTGAAGCTTTCTTT. This codes for CAISEAGSGSEAFF.

The CDR3, as DNA: TGTGCCAGCACCAGTATCCGTGGGAATAAAAACATTCAGTACTTC. Encoded protein: CASTSIRGNKNIQYF. This rearrangement joins TRBV11-2 to TRBJ2-4; D is undetermined. The germline gives CDR1 SGHAT, CDR2 FQNNGV. V dropped 7 bases and J dropped 4 bases, with 17 bases sitting between them. CDR3 size: 15 residues.

In nucleotides, the CDR3 is TGTGCCAGCAGGCGGGGACAGGGAGGCTATGGCTACACCTTC. It encodes CASRRGQGGYGYTF. V and J are TRBV5-4 and TRBJ1-2, with 9 bases that match TRBD1. CDR3 length: 14 residues. V lost 5 bases to trimming and J lost 4 bases; unmatched junction nucleotides: 6. Per germline, CDR1 SGHNT and CDR2 YYREEE (reference sequence).

This chain uses TRBV6-6 with TRBJ1-5; tentative D call: TRBD1 (5 bases). Trimming cost V 6 bases and J 9 bases, with 18 bases left between them. The CDR3 length is 14 residues. The germline V gene has CDR1 MNHNY and CDR2 SVGAGI (reference sequence). The CDR3 DNA reads as TGTGCCAGCAGGTTTAGACCGCCAGGGTCGCCCCAGCATTTT. Protein: CASRFRPPGSPQHF.

The CDR3 is CASSVATQVGQETQYF. DNA for the CDR3: TGTGCCAGCAGCGTAGCTACGCAGGTCGGTCAAGAGACCCAGTACTTC. The chain combines TRBV9 with TRBJ2-5; no reliable D call. This CDR3 region has 16 residues. The germline V gene has CDR1 SGDLS and CDR2 YYNGEE. Trimming left V 0 bases short and J 2 bases short, with 14 bases between.

This chain joins TRBV5-1 and TRBJ1-1; D is ambiguous. Trimming stripped 1 base from V and 1 base from J, with 11 bases between. Germline CDR1 reads SGHRS; CDR2 reads YFSETQ. The CDR3 totals 15 residues. The CDR3 loop reads CASSLLLGSNTEAFF. The CDR3 DNA reads as TGCGCCAGCAGCTTGTTGCTGGGGTCGAACACTGAAGCTTTCTTT.

This sequence joins TRBV18 and TRBJ1-1; D uncertain. The germline gives CDR1 KGHSH, CDR2 LQKENI. CDR3 length equals 14 residues. Trimming stripped 2 bases from V and 1 base from J, with 8 bases between. CDR3 sequence reads: CASSPITGNTEAFF. CDR3 in DNA: TGTGCCAGCTCACCAATTACGGGGAACACTGAAGCTTTCTTT. Based on the CDR3 plus reference TRBV18 and TRBJ1-1, the full variable domain is NAGVMQNPRHLVRRRGQEARLRCSPMKGHSHVYWYRQLPEEGLKFMVYLQKENIIDESGMPKERFSAEFPKEGPSILRIQQVVRGDSAAYFCASSPITGNTEAFFGQGTRLTVV.

The rearrangement joins TRBV14 to TRBJ2-5; 10 bases align to TRBD2. The CDR3 sequence is 15 residues long. Per germline, CDR1 SGHDN and CDR2 FVKESK. Trimming took 5 bases from V and 1 from J; bases not matched to a gene: 4. CDR3 in amino acids: CASSSWTSGQETQYF. Written as DNA, the CDR3 is TGTGCCAGCAGCTCCTGGACTAGCGGCCAAGAGACCCAGTACTTC. The whole variable domain, remainder taken from reference TRBV14 and TRBJ2-5, is EAGVTQFPSHSVIEKGQTVTLRCDPISGHDNLYWYRRVMGKEIKFLLHFVKESKQDESGMPNNRFLAERTGGTYSTLKVQPAELEDSGVYFCASSSWTSGQETQYFGPGTRLLVL.

The V and J genes are TRBV5-4 and TRBJ1-1; tentatively, D is TRBD1 (6 bases). Germline V CDR1 and CDR2: SGHNT, YYREEE (reference sequence). The CDR3 consists of 15 residues. Between the trimmed V and J ends, which lost 4 bases and 0 bases, there was a span of 13 bases. The DNA of the CDR3 is TGTGCCAGCAGCGCCGGGACATTCATGAACACTGAAGCTTTCTTT. This codes for CASSAGTFMNTEAFF.

The rearrangement joins TRBV11-1 to TRBJ2-2, with 7 bases that match TRBD2. V shed 3 bases, J shed 0 bases, and the junction held 1 base outside the gene matches. Germline V gene data show CDR1 as SGHAT and CDR2 as FQDESV (reference sequence). The CDR3 runs 15 residues. The DNA of the CDR3 is TGTGCCAGCAGCTTTGGGGGGGCGAACACCGGGGAGCTGTTTTTT. Protein product: CASSFGGANTGELFF.